Listed below are T cell receptor beta chains from one sample, sequenced in a study of PD-L1 blockade in urothelial cancer. Assay: immunoSEQ multiplex PCR; the TCRdb copy retains only in-frame clones and omits some. The sample contains about 100,000 clones, 91% of which appear only once. Source: PBMCs, taken around atezolizumab (anti-PD-L1) treatment. The origin of the receptors is a woman aged 80 or over with urothelial cancer. The CDR3 runs from the conserved cysteine through the conserved F or W.

v_gene	j_gene	CDR3aa
TRBV6-1	TRBJ1-4	CASRRPEGGNEKLFF
TRBV10-3	TRBJ1-1	CATRQDPNEAFF
TRBV7-8	TRBJ1-3	CASSPLTGSGNTIYF
TRBV30	TRBJ2-5	CAYTTSAAGETQYF
TRBV6-5	TRBJ2-1	CASSSTSGLSYNEQFF
TRBV7-5	TRBJ1-2	CVRSQSNGTGDKPLYTF
TRBV2	TRBJ1-2	CASSREDRVDGYTF
TRBV5-1	TRBJ1-1	CASSVTGETEAFF
TRBV18	TRBJ1-2	CASSPPTGGGYGYTF
TRBV5-1	TRBJ2-2	CASSLEAAGGSAGELFF
TRBV4-2	TRBJ1-1	CASSPGQQNTEAFF
TRBV11-2	TRBJ1-5	CASSPSGGSNQPQHF
TRBV7-8	TRBJ2-5	CASSLGTIQETQYF
TRBV6-4	TRBJ2-1	CASSTTSGREVEQFF
TRBV15	TRBJ1-3	CATSRDQGWRGNTIYF
TRBV7-7	TRBJ2-1	CASSSGTSGRPSYNEQFF
TRBV5-4	TRBJ2-5	CASSFGQGQETQYF
TRBV10-3	TRBJ1-2	CAISTVNYGYTF
TRBV5-1	TRBJ2-1	CASSEGAGIGNEQFF
TRBV27	TRBJ2-7	CASSWGPRPPYEQYF
TRBV5-5	TRBJ1-4	CASSVEGQGFNEKLFF
TRBV30	TRBJ2-7	CAWSGGMKREGEQYF
TRBV10-3	TRBJ2-1	CAISDGGSSYNEQFF
TRBV27	TRBJ1-1	CASSRNRETEAFF
TRBV7-9	TRBJ2-3	CASRPSGRANTQYF
TRBV7-6	TRBJ2-1	CASSLRGGGGNEQFF
TRBV7-3	TRBJ1-1	CASSRPVNTEAFF
TRBV11-2	TRBJ2-7	CASSLDGLAGVPSLGEQYF
TRBV18	TRBJ2-1	CASSPRYSRGEQFF
TRBV6-1	TRBJ2-7	CASSVLYEQYF
TRBV21-1	TRBJ1-5	CASSKLEDRVDQPQHF
TRBV7-9	TRBJ2-1	CASTVPGLYNEQFF
TRBV5-1	TRBJ2-3	CASSSGTSAITDTQYF
TRBV29-1	TRBJ2-4	CSVSGFLAKNIQYF
TRBV2	TRBJ2-3	CASSFAGRTDTQYF
TRBV27	TRBJ2-1	CAGPSSGRSYNEQFF
TRBV15	TRBJ2-1	CATRGGRGRDEQFF
TRBV11-2	TRBJ1-1	CASSPGSSQAFF
TRBV28	TRBJ2-7	CATDGGLREQYF
TRBV25-1	TRBJ2-1	CASSVGTGGAEQFF
TRBV29-1	TRBJ1-1	CSVEEGQGANTEAFF
TRBV10-2	TRBJ2-1	CASSEGGGRGIPYNEQFF
TRBV27	TRBJ1-1	CASSSGQGIFTAFF
TRBV27	TRBJ2-1	CASRTGLAGSNEQFF
TRBV5-1	TRBJ2-5	CASSLGSGSSQETQYF